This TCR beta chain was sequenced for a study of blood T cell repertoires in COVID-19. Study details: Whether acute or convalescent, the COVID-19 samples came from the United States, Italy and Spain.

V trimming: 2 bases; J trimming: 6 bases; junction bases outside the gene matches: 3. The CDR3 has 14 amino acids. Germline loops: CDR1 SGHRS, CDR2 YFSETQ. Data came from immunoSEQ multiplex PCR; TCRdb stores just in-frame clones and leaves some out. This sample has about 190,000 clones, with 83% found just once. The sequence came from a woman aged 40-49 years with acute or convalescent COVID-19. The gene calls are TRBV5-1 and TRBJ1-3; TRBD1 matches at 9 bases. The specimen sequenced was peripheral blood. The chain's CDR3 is CASSLQGAENTIYF. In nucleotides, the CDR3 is TGCGCCAGCAGCTTACAGGGGGCAGAAAACACCATATATTTT.